These T cell receptor beta chains were read from a single sample in a study of control samples from healthy donors and cancer patients. Assay used: immunoSEQ multiplex PCR; TCRdb lists only in-frame clones, some missing. The repertoire has roughly 450,000 clones, 90% of them found once; the top ten carry 5.5% to 8%. The sequencing sample was made of PBMCs. These receptors were obtained from a man in his forties with head and neck cancer. The conserved cysteine and the conserved F or W are not part of the CDR3 here. Fields, in order: CDR3 length, V gene, J gene, CDR3 protein.

cdr3_length: 11
v_call: TRBV4-3
j_call: TRBJ1-1
cdr3_aa: ASSQETGAGAF

cdr3_length: 12
v_call: TRBV5-5
j_call: TRBJ2-1
cdr3_aa: ASSLGSGYNEQF

cdr3_length: 11
v_call: TRBV27
j_call: TRBJ2-3
cdr3_aa: ASSLSKGDTQY

cdr3_length: 13
v_call: TRBV29-1
j_call: TRBJ2-1
cdr3_aa: SAPGQGKTWGEQF

cdr3_length: 12
v_call: TRBV5-1
j_call: TRBJ2-1
cdr3_aa: ASYNRGSYNEQF

cdr3_length: 12
v_call: TRBV6-5
j_call: TRBJ1-2
cdr3_aa: ASSYWGGRRGYT

cdr3_length: 14
v_call: TRBV5-1
j_call: TRBJ2-2
cdr3_aa: ASSSLAGSGTGELF

cdr3_length: 11
v_call: TRBV7-9
j_call: TRBJ1-4
cdr3_aa: ASSVGLREKLF

cdr3_length: 11
v_call: TRBV7-3
j_call: TRBJ1-1
cdr3_aa: ASSLALNTEAF

cdr3_length: 13
v_call: TRBV27
j_call: TRBJ1-1
cdr3_aa: ASSLLQTMNTEAF

cdr3_length: 12
v_call: TRBV19
j_call: TRBJ1-1
cdr3_aa: ASSIARGSTEAF

cdr3_length: 16
v_call: TRBV19
j_call: TRBJ2-1
cdr3_aa: ASSILAGGLSSYNEQF

cdr3_length: 11
v_call: TRBV9
j_call: TRBJ1-2
cdr3_aa: ASSVPGQFGYT

cdr3_length: 13
v_call: TRBV5-1
j_call: TRBJ2-3
cdr3_aa: ASSSGLAGGDTQY

cdr3_length: 14
v_call: TRBV5-4
j_call: TRBJ2-5
cdr3_aa: ASSLEGLGSGETQY

cdr3_length: 11
v_call: TRBV4-1
j_call: TRBJ1-2
cdr3_aa: ASSQDLGGPYT

cdr3_length: 11
v_call: TRBV29-1
j_call: TRBJ1-1
cdr3_aa: SVGIGKNTEAF

cdr3_length: 12
v_call: TRBV30
j_call: TRBJ2-3
cdr3_aa: AWAGLADTDTQY

cdr3_length: 14
v_call: TRBV2
j_call: TRBJ2-2
cdr3_aa: ASSDSPGTRTGELF

cdr3_length: 10
v_call: TRBV30
j_call: TRBJ2-1
cdr3_aa: AWSTGYNEQF

cdr3_length: 16
v_call: TRBV28
j_call: TRBJ2-7
cdr3_aa: ASSRTPPTLNRRYEQY

cdr3_length: 11
v_call: TRBV28
j_call: TRBJ2-7
cdr3_aa: ASRPGTDYEQY

cdr3_length: 15
v_call: TRBV21-1
j_call: TRBJ1-5
cdr3_aa: ASSKEDPAPGNQPQH

cdr3_length: 14
v_call: TRBV6-5
j_call: TRBJ2-1
cdr3_aa: ASSYFRGQGYNEQF

cdr3_length: 15
v_call: TRBV3-1/TRBV3-2
j_call: TRBJ1-3
cdr3_aa: ASSHLGQLLSGNTIY

cdr3_length: 12
v_call: TRBV2
j_call: TRBJ2-3
cdr3_aa: ASSERSVADTQY

cdr3_length: 12
v_call: TRBV11-2
j_call: TRBJ2-3
cdr3_aa: ASSSGPVSDTQY

cdr3_length: 13
v_call: TRBV27
j_call: TRBJ1-2
cdr3_aa: ASTPKGGGNYGYT

cdr3_length: 13
v_call: TRBV3-1/TRBV3-2
j_call: TRBJ2-7
cdr3_aa: ASSQFTGTAYEQY

cdr3_length: 12
v_call: TRBV30
j_call: TRBJ2-7
cdr3_aa: AWSVPRYGYEQY

cdr3_length: 10
v_call: TRBV25-1
j_call: TRBJ1-2
cdr3_aa: ASSGDSDGYT

cdr3_length: 11
v_call: TRBV10-3
j_call: TRBJ1-1
cdr3_aa: AISESGGIEAF

cdr3_length: 13
v_call: TRBV6-2/TRBV6-3
j_call: TRBJ1-4
cdr3_aa: ASSPPRDAWEKLF

cdr3_length: 11
v_call: TRBV7-3
j_call: TRBJ2-7
cdr3_aa: ASSLFVDYEQY

cdr3_length: 11
v_call: TRBV18
j_call: TRBJ2-5
cdr3_aa: ASLPGQGGTQY

cdr3_length: 14
v_call: TRBV11-3
j_call: TRBJ2-3
cdr3_aa: ASSRSGSPSTDTQY

cdr3_length: 11
v_call: TRBV12-3/TRBV12-4
j_call: TRBJ1-1
cdr3_aa: ASSPGARTEAF

cdr3_length: 11
v_call: TRBV5-1
j_call: TRBJ1-6
cdr3_aa: ASWDSDNSPLH

cdr3_length: 10
v_call: TRBV4-1
j_call: TRBJ1-4
cdr3_aa: ASSQDVEKLF

cdr3_length: 15
v_call: TRBV7-9
j_call: TRBJ1-2
cdr3_aa: ASSSRDRSSTNYGYT

cdr3_length: 13
v_call: TRBV24-1
j_call: TRBJ2-2
cdr3_aa: ATSGGPRNTGELF